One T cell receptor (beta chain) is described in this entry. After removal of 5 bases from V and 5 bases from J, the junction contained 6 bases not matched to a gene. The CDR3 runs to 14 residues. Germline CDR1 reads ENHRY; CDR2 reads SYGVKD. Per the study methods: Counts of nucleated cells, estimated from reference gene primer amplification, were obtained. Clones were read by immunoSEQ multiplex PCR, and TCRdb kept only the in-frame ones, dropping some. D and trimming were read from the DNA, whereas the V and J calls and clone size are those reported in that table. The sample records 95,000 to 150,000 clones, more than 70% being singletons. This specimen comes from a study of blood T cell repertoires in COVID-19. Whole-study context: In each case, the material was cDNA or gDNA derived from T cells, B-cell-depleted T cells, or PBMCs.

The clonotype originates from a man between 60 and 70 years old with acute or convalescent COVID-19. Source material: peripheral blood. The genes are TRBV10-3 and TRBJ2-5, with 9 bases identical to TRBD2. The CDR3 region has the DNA TGTGCCATCAGTTTAGCGGGAGTAGGTGAGACCCAGTACTTC. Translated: CAISLAGVGETQYF.